Listed here are 27 T cell receptor beta chains from one sample, sequenced in a study of CD8+CD57+ T cells in acquired aplastic anemia. The TCR beta profiling, which covered VDJ combination and CDR3 sequence, was carried out using genomic DNA as the template. TCRdb reprocessed the reads with MiXCR, giving one entry per CDR3 protein. This table holds some 280,000 distinct CDR3 sequences, around 60% found once. The sample comprised sorted CD4+, CD8+, or CD8+CD57+ T cells (not recorded which) from PBMCs. The origin of the receptors is a human donor with severe aplastic anemia or a healthy control (not recorded which).

This chain connects TRBV7-9 to TRBJ2-6; 7 bases line up with TRBD1. This CDR3 is 15 amino acids long. Per the germline V gene, CDR1 is SEHNR and CDR2 is FQNEAQ (reference sequence). Trimming took 7 bases from V and 2 from J; bases not matched to a gene: 5. CDR3 in amino acids: CASINQGAGANVLTF. Here the CDR3 DNA reads TGTGCCAGCATTAACCAGGGGGCTGGGGCCAACGTCCTGACTTTC.

The chain combines TRBV5-1 with TRBJ2-3; D not resolved. Germline V gives CDR1 SGHRS, CDR2 YFSETQ. With 4 bases removed from V and 2 bases from J, the gap between germline ends came to 14 bases. This CDR3 is 15 amino acids long. The CDR3 sequence: CASSVRQGATDTQYF. CDR3 DNA sequence: TGCGCCAGCAGCGTTAGACAAGGTGCCACAGATACGCAGTATTTT.

This clonotype was recorded at least ten times. The chain has TRBV7-3 and TRBJ2-6; 9 bases fit TRBD1. V was pared by 5 bases and J by 4 bases, with 9 bases of the junction left unmatched. Germline CDR1 reads SGHTA; CDR2 reads FQGTGA. The CDR3 length is 17 residues. CDR3 amino acids: CASSLDRGASGANVLTF. The CDR3 nucleotides read TGTGCCAGCAGCCTGGACAGGGGCGCCTCCGGGGCCAACGTCCTGACTTTC.

This clonotype showed up just a few times. The chain uses TRBV20-1 and TRBJ1-2; D is perhaps TRBD1 (5 bases). The germline V gene has CDR1 DFQATT and CDR2 SNEGSKA (reference sequence). Trimming took 0 bases from V and 5 from J, leaving 10 bases between them. CDR3 length: 13 amino acids. The CDR3 DNA reads as TGCAGTGCTAGAGATAGGCCAGGGTATGGCTACACCTTC. Its translation is CSARDRPGYGYTF.

This clonotype was seen repeatedly, ten times or more. This chain joins TRBV11-3 and TRBJ1-1; no reliable D call. CDR3 length: 13 amino acids. Trimming took off 0 bases at V and 5 bases at J, with 7 bases between the two ends. Germline-derived CDR1 and CDR2 are SGHNT and YENEEA. Here the CDR3 reads CASSLDSGTEAFF. The CDR3 region has the DNA TGTGCCAGCAGCTTAGATTCAGGTACTGAAGCTTTCTTT. Full variable domain (rest looked up from reference TRBV11-3 and TRBJ1-1): EAGVVQSPRYKIIEKKQPVAFWCNPISGHNTLYWYLQNLGQGPELLIRYENEEAVDDSQLPKDRFSAERLKGVDSTLKIQPAELGDSAVYLCASSLDSGTEAFFGQGTRLTVV.

The chain joins TRBV5-1 to TRBJ1-1; D unclear. V was trimmed by 5 bases and J by 5 bases, leaving 13 bases between them. The length of the CDR3 is 13 residues. Germline V CDR1 and CDR2: SGHRS, YFSETQ. CDR3 sequence (DNA): TGCGCCAGCAGGCGTTCCACTTTGACTGAAGCTTTCTTT. Amino acid sequence: CASRRSTLTEAFF.

This clonotype came up many times. The rearrangement links TRBV19 to TRBJ1-1, with TRBD1 identical over 11 bases. Germline V gives CDR1 LNHDA, CDR2 SQIVND (reference sequence). With 6 bases clipped from V and 11 bases from J, the junction kept 5 bases outside the gene matches. This CDR3 has 12 residues. The CDR3 region is CASRGTGGSAFF. The CDR3 DNA sequence: TGTGCCAGTAGAGGGACAGGGGGTTCGGCTTTCTTT.

Points on this clonotype: The junction and the germline gene differ at one end; a read error may be behind it. The V gene is TRBV14, the J gene TRBJ2-5; D is unclear. Germline CDR1 reads SGHDN; CDR2 reads FVKESK. The length of the CDR3 is 14 residues. The CDR3 loop is CARSQESTLGEQYF. CDR3 sequence (DNA): TGTGCCAGGAGCCAAGAGAGTACTCTAGGTGAGCAGTACTTC.

Comments on this clonotype: A much larger clone differs by one base, so this may be a read error. This chain uses TRBV5-1 with TRBJ2-1; 8 bases agree with TRBD2. CDR1 is SGHRS, CDR2 YFSETQ, per germline. This CDR3 is built from 15 residues. The CDR3: CASSSGGSSGVEQLF. CDR3 DNA: TGTGCCAGCAGCTCGGGGGGGAGCTCCGGCGTTGAGCAGCTCTTC.

This clonotype was seen at least ten times. V is TRBV20-1 and J is TRBJ2-1; 8 positions match TRBD1. V shed 6 bases and J 2 bases; nucleotides not matched to a gene: 12. Germline CDR1 DFQATT, CDR2 SNEGSKA (reference sequence). There are 16 residues in the CDR3. As DNA, the CDR3 is TGCAGTGCCCCCACTCTTCGGACAGGGACCTACAATGAGCAGTTCTTC. Translation: CSAPTLRTGTYNEQFF.

This clonotype showed up just a few times. The genes are TRBV7-9 and TRBJ2-5; D perhaps matches TRBD2 (6 bases). The germline CDR1 and CDR2 sequences are SEHNR and FQNEAQ (reference sequence). Trimming took off 1 base at V and 1 base at J, with 16 bases between the two ends. The CDR3 extends over 17 amino acids. The CDR3 loop is CASSLGVSGVTQETQYF. Here the CDR3 DNA reads TGTGCCAGCAGCTTAGGGGTTAGCGGCGTCACCCAAGAGACCCAGTACTTC.

A few counts support this clonotype. J is TRBJ2-2 and V is TRBV19, with D possibly called TRBD1 or TRBD2 (5 bases each). CDR3 length equals 18 residues. V lost 5 bases and J 1 base, leaving 20 bases between the germline ends. CDR1 and CDR2 (germline): LNHDA, SQIVND (reference sequence). The CDR3 sequence: CASSYTWGRGENTGELFF. CDR3 sequence (DNA): TGTGCCAGTAGTTATACATGGGGAAGGGGAGAGAACACCGGGGAGCTGTTTTTT.

This rearrangement joins TRBV5-1 to TRBJ2-2; 7 nucleotides line up with TRBD1. The CDR3 totals 14 residues. From germline, CDR1 is SGHRS and CDR2 YFSETQ. Germline trimming cut 5 bases from V and 3 bases from J; bases unmatched to any gene: 4. In nucleotides, the CDR3 is TGCGCCAGCAGAGGGGGCGCGGACACCGGGGAGCTGTTTTTT. This translates into CASRGGADTGELFF.

The V and J genes are TRBV10-3 and TRBJ2-1; possible D gene TRBD2, 5 bases. Trimming removed 11 bases from V and 7 bases from J, with 15 bases in between. Germline values: CDR1 ENHRY, CDR2 SYGVKD. The CDR3 is made up of 12 amino acids. The CDR3, as DNA: TGTGCCGGCCGGACTGCCGGAAATGAGCAGTTCTTC. Translated, it gives CAGRTAGNEQFF.

The genes are TRBV15 and TRBJ2-7; D gene ambiguous. The CDR3 has 13 amino acids. V was cut by 9 bases and J by 4 bases, with 16 bases left in between. Germline CDR1 LNHNV, CDR2 YYDKDF (reference sequence). The CDR3 sequence is CATSPDLGYEQYF. As DNA, the CDR3 is TGTGCCACGAGCCCCGACCTAGGGTACGAGCAGTACTTC.

The chain couples TRBV10-3 to TRBJ2-7; D possibly corresponds to TRBD1 (5 bases). V dropped 10 bases and J dropped 4 bases, with 14 bases sitting between them. The germline CDR1 and CDR2 sequences are ENHRY and SYGVKD. This CDR3 region has 12 residues. Written as DNA, the CDR3 is TGTGCCACACGACAGACAAAATACGAGCAGTACTTC. Its protein product is CATRQTKYEQYF.

Ten or more counts support this clonotype. The chain uses TRBV5-5 and TRBJ1-5; D is uncertain. The V gene lost 4 bases and the J gene lost 4 bases, with 15 bases spanning the gap. Germline lookup yields CDR1 SGHKS and CDR2 YYEKEE (reference sequence). The CDR3 sequence is 15 residues long. The CDR3 nucleotides are TGTGCCAGCAGCCCAGGTGCGGGTAGGAATCAGCCCCAGCATTTT. This sequence encodes CASSPGAGRNQPQHF.

This clonotype was counted many times. The rearrangement joins TRBV19 to TRBJ2-3, with 7 bases aligning to TRBD1. V gave up 7 bases and J gave up 3 bases; unmatched junction bases: 7. Germline lookup yields CDR1 LNHDA and CDR2 SQIVND (reference sequence). The CDR3 consists of 14 residues. The CDR3 loop reads CASNKGASTDTQYF. The CDR3 DNA reads as TGTGCCAGTAATAAGGGGGCAAGTACAGATACGCAGTATTTT.

V is TRBV2 and J is TRBJ2-3; D possibly uses TRBD1 or TRBD2 (5 bases each). Trimming took off 9 bases at V and 0 bases at J, with 13 bases between the two ends. Germline CDR1 reads SNHLY; CDR2 reads FYNNEI. The CDR3 totals 14 residues. The CDR3 sequence: CASRGRVSTDTQYF. CDR3 coding DNA: TGTGCCAGTAGGGGACGGGTTAGCACAGATACGCAGTATTTT.

This clonotype was found many times. The chain joins TRBV20-1 to TRBJ1-5; D is uncertain. Germline CDR1 DFQATT, CDR2 SNEGSKA (reference sequence). The CDR3 has 13 amino acids. The ends were cut back, 3 bases at V and 7 bases at J, with 13 bases in the middle. CDR3 nucleotide sequence: TGCAGTGCTAGCCTAGAGGTCTTGCAGCCCCAGCATTTT. Its protein product is CSASLEVLQPQHF.

This clonotype was counted a few times. A junction end diverges from the germline sequence, so it may reflect a read error. The chain recombines TRBV3-1 with TRBJ1-3; no reliable D call. Germline CDR1 and CDR2: LGHDT and YNNKEL (reference sequence). The CDR3 is 13 residues long. The CDR3 bases are TGTGCCAGCAGCCAAGGTCAAGGAAACGCCATATATTTT. Translating it yields CASSQGQGNAIYF.

DNA for the CDR3: TGTGCCAGCATCGATGGGGGGGATCGCGAGCAGTACTTC. Its protein product is CASIDGGDREQYF. The chain employs TRBV2 and TRBJ2-7, with 7 bases matching TRBD2. The CDR3 length is 13 residues. V lost 7 bases, J lost 6 bases, and 9 bases stayed unmatched. Germline-derived CDR1 and CDR2 are SNHLY and FYNNEI.

V is TRBV19 and J is TRBJ1-6; D unclear. Germline loops: CDR1 LNHDA, CDR2 SQIVND (reference sequence). The CDR3 has 14 residues. Trimming shortened V by 5 bases and J by 9 bases, and 14 bases separated the two germline ends. The CDR3: CASSPDPGGSPLHF. In DNA, the CDR3 is TGTGCCAGTAGTCCAGACCCGGGTGGTTCACCCCTCCACTTT.

This chain links TRBV29-1 with TRBJ1-4; tentative D call: TRBD1 (5 bases). The germline V and J ends were trimmed by 4 bases and 4 bases, with 13 bases remaining between them. This CDR3 region has 14 residues. Germline assignment: CDR1 SQVTM and CDR2 ANQGSEA. The DNA for the CDR3 is TGCAGCGTTGGATTGGGGGGATATAATGAAAAACTGTTTTTT. Translation gives CSVGLGGYNEKLFF.

This clonotype was seen once. The chain joins TRBV29-1 to TRBJ1-2; TRBD1 matches 8 bases. The length of the CDR3 is 10 residues. CDR1 is SQVTM and CDR2 is ANQGSEA in the germline V gene. J gave up 7 bases and V 7 bases, and 2 bases lay outside the gene matches. The CDR3 protein is CSAGGGGYTF. CDR3 bases: TGCAGCGCAGGGGGCGGTGGCTACACCTTC.

The V call is TRBV2, the J call TRBJ1-2; 10 bases line up with TRBD1. The trim removed 5 bases at V and 8 bases at J, leaving 11 bases unmatched. Germline V lookup: CDR1 SNHLY, CDR2 FYNNEI. The CDR3 consists of 15 residues. The CDR3: CASSPRTGGSLGYTF. CDR3 coding DNA: TGTGCCAGCAGTCCTCGGACAGGGGGTTCGTTAGGCTACACCTTC.

This clonotype was recorded many times. This chain uses TRBV10-3 with TRBJ2-3; 11 positions match TRBD2. V shed 10 bases, J shed 1 base, and the junction held 4 bases outside the gene matches. The CDR3 consists of 14 residues. Germline loops: CDR1 ENHRY, CDR2 SYGVKD. This chain's CDR3 is CATTLAGGTDTQYF. The CDR3 DNA is TGTGCCACCACACTAGCGGGGGGCACAGATACGCAGTATTTT.